These T cell receptor beta chains were read from a single sample in a study of T cell changes during pregnancy in multiple sclerosis. Method: immunoSEQ multiplex PCR; TCRdb's copy keeps in-frame clones and lacks some. The sample holds over 90,000 clones, around 93% seen once. The sample was peripheral blood, taken before pregnancy. The receptors were sampled from a female donor with multiple sclerosis, enrolled in a pregnancy study. Each CDR3 is given with its conserved first and last residue. Fields, in order: V gene, J gene, clone size, D gene, CDR3 DNA, CDR3 protein. The D gene is left open where the match is weak. For some rows the clone size is stated as once, few or many, or as a class when expanded; others skip it.

v_call: TRBV6-6
j_call: TRBJ2-1
clone_size: -
d_call: TRBD2
cdr3_nt: TGTGCCAGCAGTACGGCGGGGGGACCGTACAATGAGCAGTTCTTC
cdr3_aa: CASSTAGGPYNEQFF

v_call: TRBV7-2
j_call: TRBJ2-1
clone_size: -
d_call: TRBD2
cdr3_nt: TGTGCCAGCAGCCCCCTTTTAGGCGGGAGGAACAATGAGCAGTTCTTC
cdr3_aa: CASSPLLGGRNNEQFF

v_call: TRBV19
j_call: TRBJ2-4
clone_size: -
d_call: -
cdr3_nt: TGTGCCAGTAGTCTGGGCGTCCGGAACATTCAGTACTTC
cdr3_aa: CASSLGVRNIQYF

v_call: TRBV2
j_call: TRBJ1-1
clone_size: -
d_call: -
cdr3_nt: TGTGCCAGCAGTGAAGACATACAGGGTCGCGGCACTGAAGCTTTCTTT
cdr3_aa: CASSEDIQGRGTEAFF

v_call: TRBV5-1
j_call: TRBJ1-1
clone_size: -
d_call: -
cdr3_nt: TGCGCCAGCGGTCTGGAGGGAGACACTGAAGCTTTCTTT
cdr3_aa: CASGLEGDTEAFF

v_call: TRBV27
j_call: TRBJ2-7
clone_size: -
d_call: TRBD2
cdr3_nt: TGTGCCAGCAGTCCGTCTAGCGGGAGCTCCTACGAGCAGTACTTC
cdr3_aa: CASSPSSGSSYEQYF

v_call: TRBV20-1
j_call: TRBJ1-2
clone_size: once
d_call: -
cdr3_nt: TGCAGTGCATCAACAGGGTTGGGCTACACCTTC
cdr3_aa: CSASTGLGYTF

v_call: TRBV7-9
j_call: TRBJ1-1
clone_size: few
d_call: TRBD1
cdr3_nt: TGTGCCAGCAGCCCAGCGACAGGGGCTTTCTTT
cdr3_aa: CASSPATGAFF

v_call: TRBV4-1
j_call: TRBJ2-3
clone_size: -
d_call: TRBD2
cdr3_nt: TGCGCCAGCAGCCAAGATCATAGGGCGGGAGTGGCAGATACGCAGTATTTT
cdr3_aa: CASSQDHRAGVADTQYF

v_call: TRBV10-2
j_call: TRBJ1-2
clone_size: once
d_call: -
cdr3_nt: TGCGCCAGCAGTGAGGCAGGGGCCCTGCTGGGGGGCTACACCTTC
cdr3_aa: CASSEAGALLGGYTF

v_call: TRBV5-1
j_call: TRBJ2-1
clone_size: -
d_call: TRBD1
cdr3_nt: TGCGCCAGCAGCCGACCGGGACAGGGATACAATGAGCAGTTCTTC
cdr3_aa: CASSRPGQGYNEQFF

v_call: TRBV19
j_call: TRBJ1-1
clone_size: -
d_call: -
cdr3_nt: TGTGCCAGTAGTATAAAGAGGAACACTGAAGCTTTCTTT
cdr3_aa: CASSIKRNTEAFF

v_call: TRBV4-1
j_call: TRBJ2-7
clone_size: once
d_call: -
cdr3_nt: TGCGCCAGCAGCCAGGGACTTATAGCATCCTACGAGCAGTACTTC
cdr3_aa: CASSQGLIASYEQYF

v_call: TRBV18
j_call: TRBJ1-2
clone_size: -
d_call: -
cdr3_nt: TGTGCCAGCTCACGGGGGGTTTTTGGCTACACCTTC
cdr3_aa: CASSRGVFGYTF

v_call: TRBV18
j_call: TRBJ2-3
clone_size: -
d_call: TRBD1
cdr3_nt: TGTGCCAGCTCACTTCGGACTGCAGGACAGGGGAGCACAGATACGCAGTATTTT
cdr3_aa: CASSLRTAGQGSTDTQYF

v_call: TRBV6-5
j_call: TRBJ1-1
clone_size: -
d_call: -
cdr3_nt: TGTGCCAGCAGCATGAACAGAAGGGGGAACACTGAAGCTTTCTTT
cdr3_aa: CASSMNRRGNTEAFF

v_call: TRBV6-6
j_call: TRBJ2-5
clone_size: -
d_call: -
cdr3_nt: TGTGCCAGCAGTTACTTGGCGGGGGCGGGGGAGACCCAGTACTTC
cdr3_aa: CASSYLAGAGETQYF

v_call: TRBV28
j_call: TRBJ2-7
clone_size: -
d_call: TRBD1
cdr3_nt: TGTGCCAGCAGTCCAACGGACAGGGTCTACGAGCAGTACTTC
cdr3_aa: CASSPTDRVYEQYF

v_call: TRBV9
j_call: TRBJ2-1
clone_size: -
d_call: -
cdr3_nt: TGTGCCAGCAGCGTAGAATTGGGGGGGCCCTACAATGAGCAGTTCTTC
cdr3_aa: CASSVELGGPYNEQFF

v_call: TRBV28
j_call: TRBJ2-3
clone_size: -
d_call: -
cdr3_nt: TGTGCCAGCAACCTGGGACTTTACGAAACCTCAACAGATACGCAGTATTTT
cdr3_aa: CASNLGLYETSTDTQYF

v_call: TRBV9
j_call: TRBJ2-7
clone_size: -
d_call: -
cdr3_nt: TGTGCCAGCAGCGTAGGGGAGGACGGCTTATACTACGAGCAGTACTTC
cdr3_aa: CASSVGEDGLYYEQYF

v_call: TRBV19
j_call: TRBJ1-2
clone_size: -
d_call: -
cdr3_nt: TGTGCCAGTAGTCTCCTTAGTGGGGCAGGCTCTAACTATGGCTACACCTTC
cdr3_aa: CASSLLSGAGSNYGYTF

v_call: TRBV9
j_call: TRBJ1-1
clone_size: -
d_call: TRBD1
cdr3_nt: TGTGCCAGCAGCGTAGTAGGACAGGGGGAGACTGAAGCTTTCTTT
cdr3_aa: CASSVVGQGETEAFF

v_call: TRBV10-3
j_call: TRBJ2-3
clone_size: -
d_call: TRBD1
cdr3_nt: TGTGCCATCAATGAGAGGGGGCGGGATACGCAGTATTTT
cdr3_aa: CAINERGRDTQYF

v_call: TRBV29-1
j_call: TRBJ2-1
clone_size: -
d_call: -
cdr3_nt: TGCAGCCTACGACAGGGAGGCTCCTACAATGAGCAGTTCTTC
cdr3_aa: CSLRQGGSYNEQFF

v_call: TRBV7-2
j_call: TRBJ2-3
clone_size: -
d_call: -
cdr3_nt: TGTGCCAGCAGCTTAGACAGGGCAGATACGCAGTATTTT
cdr3_aa: CASSLDRADTQYF

v_call: TRBV2
j_call: TRBJ2-7
clone_size: -
d_call: TRBD1
cdr3_nt: TGTGCCAGCAGTGGACGGACAGGGAACGAGCAGTACTTC
cdr3_aa: CASSGRTGNEQYF

v_call: TRBV29-1
j_call: TRBJ1-1
clone_size: few
d_call: -
cdr3_nt: TGCAGCGTTGCAGGATCCACTGAAGCTTTCTTT
cdr3_aa: CSVAGSTEAFF

v_call: TRBV5-8
j_call: TRBJ1-5
clone_size: -
d_call: -
cdr3_nt: TGTGCCAGCAGCCCCGGGGTCCCAGGGCCCCAGCATTTT
cdr3_aa: CASSPGVPGPQHF

v_call: TRBV9
j_call: TRBJ2-1
clone_size: -
d_call: TRBD2
cdr3_nt: TGTGCCAGCAGCCCCCCGGGACTAGCGGGAGTTGAGCAGTTCTTC
cdr3_aa: CASSPPGLAGVEQFF

v_call: TRBV5-1
j_call: TRBJ2-5
clone_size: -
d_call: -
cdr3_nt: TGCGCCAGCAGCCCCGGCGGCGGCAGCCAGTTTCTAGAGACCCAGTACTTC
cdr3_aa: CASSPGGGSQFLETQYF

v_call: TRBV11-1
j_call: TRBJ2-7
clone_size: -
d_call: -
cdr3_nt: TGTGCCAGCAGCTTAGAGGTGGGAGCGACCTACGAGCAGTACTTC
cdr3_aa: CASSLEVGATYEQYF

v_call: TRBV2
j_call: TRBJ2-2
clone_size: -
d_call: -
cdr3_nt: TGTGCCAGCAGCCTCCAGGGCGGGGAGCTGTTTTTT
cdr3_aa: CASSLQGGELFF

v_call: TRBV9
j_call: TRBJ2-1
clone_size: -
d_call: TRBD1
cdr3_nt: TGTGCCAGCAGCGTAGCTACAGGGGATAGCTCCTACAATGAGCAGTTCTTC
cdr3_aa: CASSVATGDSSYNEQFF

v_call: TRBV12-5
j_call: TRBJ1-2
clone_size: -
d_call: -
cdr3_nt: TGTGCTAGTGGTTTGACAACTAACTATGGCTACACCTTC
cdr3_aa: CASGLTTNYGYTF

v_call: TRBV19
j_call: TRBJ1-1
clone_size: once
d_call: TRBD1
cdr3_nt: TGTGCCAGTAGTGCAGGGGGTTGGGGACAGGGAAACACTGAAGCTTTCTTT
cdr3_aa: CASSAGGWGQGNTEAFF

v_call: TRBV21-1
j_call: TRBJ1-5
clone_size: -
d_call: -
cdr3_nt: TGTGCCAGCAGCGGGCGTACATCTTGCAATCAGCCCCAGCATTTT
cdr3_aa: CASSGRTSCNQPQHF

v_call: TRBV7-6
j_call: TRBJ1-4
clone_size: once
d_call: -
cdr3_nt: TGTGCCAGCAGCTTAGTCGGGGGGACTAATGAAAAACTGTTTTTT
cdr3_aa: CASSLVGGTNEKLFF

v_call: TRBV10-3
j_call: TRBJ2-1
clone_size: -
d_call: TRBD2
cdr3_nt: TGTGCCATCAGTGTCGTGACTAGCGGGGGTGGAAATGAGCAGTTCTTC
cdr3_aa: CAISVVTSGGGNEQFF

v_call: TRBV19
j_call: TRBJ1-3
clone_size: -
d_call: -
cdr3_nt: TGTGCCAGTAGTACCCGGGTTCTCTCTGGAAACACCATATATTTT
cdr3_aa: CASSTRVLSGNTIYF

v_call: TRBV11-2
j_call: TRBJ2-7
clone_size: -
d_call: -
cdr3_nt: TGTGCCAGCAGCTTAGAGCGCAGGGAACATAACGAGCAGTACTTC
cdr3_aa: CASSLERREHNEQYF

v_call: TRBV5-1
j_call: TRBJ1-2
clone_size: -
d_call: TRBD1
cdr3_nt: TGCGCCAGCAGCTTGGTGATGGGACAGGGCTATGGCTACACCTTC
cdr3_aa: CASSLVMGQGYGYTF

v_call: TRBV28
j_call: TRBJ2-1
clone_size: -
d_call: -
cdr3_nt: TGTGCCAGCAGCACCTTGCAGCGGGACACCTACAATGAGCAGTTCTTC
cdr3_aa: CASSTLQRDTYNEQFF

v_call: TRBV29-1
j_call: TRBJ2-5
clone_size: -
d_call: -
cdr3_nt: TGCAGCGTTGAAGGAATGGCCAGGGGAAAGACCCAGTACTTC
cdr3_aa: CSVEGMARGKTQYF

v_call: TRBV4-1
j_call: TRBJ2-6
clone_size: -
d_call: -
cdr3_nt: TGCGCCAGCAGCCAATCTACGAGGGCTTTC
cdr3_aa: CASSQSTRAF

v_call: TRBV30
j_call: TRBJ2-7
clone_size: -
d_call: -
cdr3_nt: TGTGCCTGGAGTGTACTAGGGCACGAGCAGTACTTC
cdr3_aa: CAWSVLGHEQYF

v_call: TRBV28
j_call: TRBJ2-7
clone_size: -
d_call: -
cdr3_nt: TGTGCCAGCAGGCCCCAACCGGGTTCCTACGAGCAGTACTTC
cdr3_aa: CASRPQPGSYEQYF

v_call: TRBV19
j_call: TRBJ1-5
clone_size: -
d_call: TRBD1
cdr3_nt: TGTGCCAGTAGCCCCCCCCGGGACAGGGTAACTAATCAGCCCCAGCATTTT
cdr3_aa: CASSPPRDRVTNQPQHF

v_call: TRBV6-1
j_call: TRBJ2-1
clone_size: -
d_call: TRBD2
cdr3_nt: TGTGCCAGCAGTGAAGGCCCTCGAGGGACTAGCGGGAGCTGGGAGCAGTTCTTC
cdr3_aa: CASSEGPRGTSGSWEQFF

v_call: TRBV7-2
j_call: TRBJ2-5
clone_size: once
d_call: -
cdr3_nt: TGTGCCAGCAGCTTAATCGGGTTGGAGACCCAGTACTTC
cdr3_aa: CASSLIGLETQYF

v_call: TRBV5-4
j_call: TRBJ1-4
clone_size: -
d_call: TRBD1
cdr3_nt: TGTGCCAGCAGCCCCGGACCCGGGACAGGGTATGAAAAACTGTTTTTT
cdr3_aa: CASSPGPGTGYEKLFF

v_call: TRBV27
j_call: TRBJ1-1
clone_size: -
d_call: -
cdr3_nt: TGTGCCAGCAGTTTGGGCCCCACAGGGAAGGTTACTGAAGCTTTCTTT
cdr3_aa: CASSLGPTGKVTEAFF

v_call: TRBV9
j_call: TRBJ1-1
clone_size: -
d_call: -
cdr3_nt: TGTGCCAGCAGCCCGGGGGGGAGAGGGATGAACACTGAAGCTTTCTTT
cdr3_aa: CASSPGGRGMNTEAFF

v_call: TRBV2
j_call: TRBJ2-7
clone_size: -
d_call: -
cdr3_nt: TGTGCCAGCACTTCGAGGGAAGTTTCCCACGAGCAGTACTTC
cdr3_aa: CASTSREVSHEQYF

v_call: TRBV7-9
j_call: TRBJ2-2
clone_size: few
d_call: TRBD1
cdr3_nt: TGTGCCAGCACCGTCCCAGGACAGGGCGGCACCGGGGAGCTGTTTTTT
cdr3_aa: CASTVPGQGGTGELFF

v_call: TRBV7-3
j_call: TRBJ2-2
clone_size: -
d_call: -
cdr3_nt: TGTGCCAGCAGCCCTTATGGGGGCGTTAACACCGGGGAGCTGTTTTTT
cdr3_aa: CASSPYGGVNTGELFF

v_call: TRBV14
j_call: TRBJ2-7
clone_size: -
d_call: -
cdr3_nt: TGTGCCAGCAGCAGACAGGTTGCCCCCTACGAGCAGTACTTC
cdr3_aa: CASSRQVAPYEQYF